This T cell receptor beta chain was captured in a study of naive and memory T cell subsets. Study-wide points: Possibly reflecting memory cells re-expressing CD45RA, a few larger clonotypes occurred in naive repertoires, especially CD8.

An equimolar mix of two oligonucleotides served as the beta constant-region primer for TRBC1 and TRBC2. The ligated cDNA underwent four PCR rounds using SP2 and nested alpha and beta constant-region primers. TCRdb reanalysed the UMI-ligation and nested PCR reads using MiXCR and keeps one entry per CDR3 protein. The sample holds about 150,000 distinct CDR3 sequences, approximately 22% seen once. The CDR3 is made up of 16 amino acids. Germline V gene lookup returns CDR1 SGHTA and CDR2 FQGNSA. Losses at the gene ends were 6 bases for V and 8 bases for J; bases not matched to a gene: 15. Concerning this clonotype itself: Its specificity is unknown.

The V call is TRBV7-2, the J call TRBJ2-1; 8 positions match TRBD2. Sequenced: naive CD4+ T cells from blood. This clonotype was sampled from a human donor in good health. The CDR3 DNA reads as TGTGCCAGCAGGCCGACTAGCGTTAGGCCCTTTGATGAGCAGTTCTTC. As protein: CASRPTSVRPFDEQFF.